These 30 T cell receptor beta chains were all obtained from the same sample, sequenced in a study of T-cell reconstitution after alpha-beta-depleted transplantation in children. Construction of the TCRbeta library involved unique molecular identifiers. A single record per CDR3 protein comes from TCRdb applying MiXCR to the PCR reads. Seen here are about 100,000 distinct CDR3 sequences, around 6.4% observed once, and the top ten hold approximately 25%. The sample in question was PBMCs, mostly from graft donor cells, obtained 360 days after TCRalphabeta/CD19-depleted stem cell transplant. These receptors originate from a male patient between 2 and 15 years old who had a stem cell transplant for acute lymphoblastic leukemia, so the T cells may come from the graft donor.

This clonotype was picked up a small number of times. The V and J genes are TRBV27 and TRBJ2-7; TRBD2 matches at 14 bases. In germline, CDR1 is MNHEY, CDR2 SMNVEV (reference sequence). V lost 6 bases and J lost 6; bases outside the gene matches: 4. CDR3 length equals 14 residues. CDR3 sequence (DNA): TGTGCCAGCAGCCCGGGACTAGCGGGAGTCGAGCAGTACTTC. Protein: CASSPGLAGVEQYF.

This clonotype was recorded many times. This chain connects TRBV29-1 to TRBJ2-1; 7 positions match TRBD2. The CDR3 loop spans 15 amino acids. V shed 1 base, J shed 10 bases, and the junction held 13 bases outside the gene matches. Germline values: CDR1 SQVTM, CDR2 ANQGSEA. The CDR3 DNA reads TGCAGCGTTGAAGCTGGGCTAGCGGCTCCTTGGGAGCAGTTCTTC. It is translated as CSVEAGLAAPWEQFF.

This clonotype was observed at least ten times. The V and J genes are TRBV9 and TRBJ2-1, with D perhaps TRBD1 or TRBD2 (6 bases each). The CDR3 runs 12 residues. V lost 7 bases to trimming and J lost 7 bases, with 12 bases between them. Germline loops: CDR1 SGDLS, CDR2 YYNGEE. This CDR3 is CASGRGRNEQFF. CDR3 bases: TGTGCCAGCGGCCGGGGGCGTAATGAGCAGTTCTTC.

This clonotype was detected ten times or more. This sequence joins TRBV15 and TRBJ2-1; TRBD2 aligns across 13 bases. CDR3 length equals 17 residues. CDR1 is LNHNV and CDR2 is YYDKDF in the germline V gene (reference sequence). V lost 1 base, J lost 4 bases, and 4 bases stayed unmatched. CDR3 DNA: TGTGCCACCAGCAGAGGACTAGCGGGAGGCCCTTACAATGAGCAGTTCTTC. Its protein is CATSRGLAGGPYNEQFF. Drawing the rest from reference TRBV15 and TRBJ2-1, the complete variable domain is DAMVIQNPRYQVTQFGKPVTLSCSQTLNHNVMYWYQQKSSQAPKLLFHYYDKDFNNEADTPDNFQSRRPNTSFCFLDIRSPGLGDTAMYLCATSRGLAGGPYNEQFFGPGTRLTVL.

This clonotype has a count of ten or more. CDR3 bases: TGTGCCAGCAGCGTGGGGACAGGCGCATCCGGGGAGCTGTTTTTT. Its protein product is CASSVGTGASGELFF. The chain carries TRBV9 and TRBJ2-2; 8 bases map to TRBD1. Per the germline V gene, CDR1 is SGDLS and CDR2 is YYNGEE. The CDR3 loop spans 15 amino acids. Losses at the gene ends were 2 bases for V and 6 bases for J; bases not matched to a gene: 6.

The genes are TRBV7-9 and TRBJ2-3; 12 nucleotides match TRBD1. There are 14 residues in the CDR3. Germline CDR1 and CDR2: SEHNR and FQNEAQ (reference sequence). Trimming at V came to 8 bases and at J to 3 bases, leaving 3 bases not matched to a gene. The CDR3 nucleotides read TGTGCCAGCGGGGACAGGGGGCCGACAGATACGCAGTATTTT. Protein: CASGDRGPTDTQYF.

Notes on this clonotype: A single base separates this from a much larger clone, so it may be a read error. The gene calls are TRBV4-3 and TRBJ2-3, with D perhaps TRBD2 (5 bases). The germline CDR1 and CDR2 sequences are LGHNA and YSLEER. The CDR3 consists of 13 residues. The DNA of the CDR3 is TGCGCCAGCAGTAAAGCGGCCGCAGATACGAAGTATTTT. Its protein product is CASSKAAADTKYF.

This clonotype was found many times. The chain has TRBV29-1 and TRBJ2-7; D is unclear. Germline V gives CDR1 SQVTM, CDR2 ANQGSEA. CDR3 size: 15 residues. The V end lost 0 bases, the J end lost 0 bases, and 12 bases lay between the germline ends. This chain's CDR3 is CSVEDGYSSSYEQYF. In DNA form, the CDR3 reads TGCAGCGTTGAAGATGGTTACAGCAGCTCCTACGAGCAGTACTTC.

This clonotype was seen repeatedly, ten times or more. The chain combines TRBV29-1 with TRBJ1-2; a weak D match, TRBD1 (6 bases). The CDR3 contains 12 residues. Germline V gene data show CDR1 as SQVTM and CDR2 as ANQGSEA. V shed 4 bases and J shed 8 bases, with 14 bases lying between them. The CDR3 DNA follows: TGCAGCGTTGTCCAGGGGCATCGGGGCTACACCTTC. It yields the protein CSVVQGHRGYTF.

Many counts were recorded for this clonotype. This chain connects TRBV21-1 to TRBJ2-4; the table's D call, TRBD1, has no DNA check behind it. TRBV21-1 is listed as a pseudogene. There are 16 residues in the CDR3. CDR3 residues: CASSPRGHRAKNIQYF. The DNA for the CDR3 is TGTGCCAGCAGCCCCCGGGGGCATCGAGCCAAAAACATTCAGTACTTC.

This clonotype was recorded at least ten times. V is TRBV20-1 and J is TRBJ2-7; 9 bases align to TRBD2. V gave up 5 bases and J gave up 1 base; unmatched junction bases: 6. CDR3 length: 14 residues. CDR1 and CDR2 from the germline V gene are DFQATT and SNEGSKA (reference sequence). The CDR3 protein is CSARGSGGSYEQYF. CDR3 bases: TGCAGTGCTCGGGGTAGCGGGGGTTCCTACGAGCAGTACTTC.

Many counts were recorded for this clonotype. This CDR3 is CASSEARLSKETQYF. The CDR3, as DNA: TGTGCCAGCAGTGAAGCGCGGCTATCCAAAGAGACCCAGTACTTC. This chain joins TRBV2 and TRBJ2-5; D remains ambiguous. Germline V lookup: CDR1 SNHLY, CDR2 FYNNEI. The CDR3 runs 15 residues. Trimming took off 0 bases at V and 3 bases at J, with 11 bases between the two ends. The full variable domain, with the rest looked up from reference TRBV2 and TRBJ2-5, is EPEVTQTPSHQVTQMGQEVILRCVPISNHLYFYWYRQILGQKVEFLVSFYNNEISEKSEIFDDQFSVERPDGSNFTLKIRSTKLEDSAMYFCASSEARLSKETQYFGPGTRLLVL.

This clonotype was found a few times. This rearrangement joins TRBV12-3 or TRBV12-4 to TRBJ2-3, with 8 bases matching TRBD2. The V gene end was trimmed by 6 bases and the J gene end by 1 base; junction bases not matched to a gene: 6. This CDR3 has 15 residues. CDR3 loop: CASSRGLAGTDTQYF. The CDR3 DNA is TGTGCCAGCAGCCGAGGACTAGCCGGCACAGATACGCAGTATTTT.

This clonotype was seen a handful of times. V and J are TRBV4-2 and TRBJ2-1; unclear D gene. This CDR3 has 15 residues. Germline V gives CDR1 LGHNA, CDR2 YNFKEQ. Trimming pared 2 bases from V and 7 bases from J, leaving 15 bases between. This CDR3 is CASSQYDVEANEQFF. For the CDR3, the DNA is TGTGCCAGCAGCCAATACGACGTTGAGGCTAATGAGCAGTTCTTC.

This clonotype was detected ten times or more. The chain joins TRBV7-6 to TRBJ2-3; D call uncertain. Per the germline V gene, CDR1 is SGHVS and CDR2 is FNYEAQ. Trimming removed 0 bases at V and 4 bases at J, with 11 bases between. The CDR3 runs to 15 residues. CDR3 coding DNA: TGTGCCAGCAGCTTAGCGCCTTACGGCTCAGATACGCAGTATTTT. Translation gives CASSLAPYGSDTQYF.

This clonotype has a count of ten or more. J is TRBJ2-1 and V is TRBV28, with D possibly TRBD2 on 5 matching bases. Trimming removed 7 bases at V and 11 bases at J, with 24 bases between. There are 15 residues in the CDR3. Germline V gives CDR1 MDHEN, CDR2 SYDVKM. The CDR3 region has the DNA TGTGCCAGCATCCCTCTAGCAGGACTCTACCACAAGCAGTTCTTC. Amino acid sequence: CASIPLAGLYHKQFF.

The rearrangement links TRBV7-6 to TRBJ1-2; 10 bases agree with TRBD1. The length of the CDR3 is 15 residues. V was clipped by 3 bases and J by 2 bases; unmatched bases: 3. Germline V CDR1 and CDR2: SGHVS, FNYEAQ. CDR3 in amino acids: CASSFGQGGNYGYTF. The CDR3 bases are TGTGCCAGCAGCTTCGGACAGGGGGGGAACTATGGCTACACCTTC.

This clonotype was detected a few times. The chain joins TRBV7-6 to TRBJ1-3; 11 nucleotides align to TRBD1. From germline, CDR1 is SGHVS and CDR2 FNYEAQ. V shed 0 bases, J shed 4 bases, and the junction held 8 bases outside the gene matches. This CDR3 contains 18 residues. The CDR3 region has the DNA TGTGCCAGCAGCTTAGCGCCCCCGGGACAGGGGGGCGGAAACACCATATATTTT. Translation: CASSLAPPGQGGGNTIYF.

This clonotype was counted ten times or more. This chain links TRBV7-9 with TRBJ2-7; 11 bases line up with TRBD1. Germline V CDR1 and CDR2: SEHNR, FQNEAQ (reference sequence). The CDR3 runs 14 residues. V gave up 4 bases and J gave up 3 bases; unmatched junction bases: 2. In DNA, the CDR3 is TGTGCCAGCAGCTCGGACAGGGGGCTCTACGAGCAGTACTTC. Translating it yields CASSSDRGLYEQYF.

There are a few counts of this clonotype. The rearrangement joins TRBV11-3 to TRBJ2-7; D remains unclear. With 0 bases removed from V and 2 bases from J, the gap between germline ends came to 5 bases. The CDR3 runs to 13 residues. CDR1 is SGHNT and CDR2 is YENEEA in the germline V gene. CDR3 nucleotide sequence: TGTGCCAGCAGCTTAGACCCGACCTACGAGCAGTACTTC. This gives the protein CASSLDPTYEQYF.

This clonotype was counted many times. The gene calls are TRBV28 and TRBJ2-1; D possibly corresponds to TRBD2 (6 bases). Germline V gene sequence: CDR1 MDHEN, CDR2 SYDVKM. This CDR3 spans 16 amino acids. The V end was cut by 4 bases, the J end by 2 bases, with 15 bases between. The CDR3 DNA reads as TGTGCCAGCAGTTCTCAAATAGCGGTAACCTACAATGAGCAGTTCTTC. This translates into CASSSQIAVTYNEQFF.

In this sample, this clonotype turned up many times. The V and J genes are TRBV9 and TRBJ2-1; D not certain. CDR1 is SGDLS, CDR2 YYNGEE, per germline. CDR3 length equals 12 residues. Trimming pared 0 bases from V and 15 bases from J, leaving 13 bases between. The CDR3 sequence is CASSVGQSFPFF. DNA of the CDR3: TGTGCCAGCAGCGTAGGGCAGAGCTTTCCGTTCTTC.

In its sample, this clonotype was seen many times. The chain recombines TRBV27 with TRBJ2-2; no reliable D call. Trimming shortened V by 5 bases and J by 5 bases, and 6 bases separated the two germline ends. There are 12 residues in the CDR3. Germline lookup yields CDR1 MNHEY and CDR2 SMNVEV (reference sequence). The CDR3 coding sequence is TGTGCCAGCAGTACCCCAACCGGGGAGCTGTTTTTT. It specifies CASSTPTGELFF.

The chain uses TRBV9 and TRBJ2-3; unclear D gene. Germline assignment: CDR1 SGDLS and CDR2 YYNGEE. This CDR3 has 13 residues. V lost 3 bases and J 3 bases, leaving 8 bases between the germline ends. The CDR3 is CASSGSVTDTQYF. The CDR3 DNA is TGTGCCAGCAGCGGGTCCGTGACAGATACGCAGTATTTT.

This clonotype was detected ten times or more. In nucleotides, the CDR3 is TGTGCCAGCAGTAATGGAAACACCATATATTTT. Encoded protein: CASSNGNTIYF. This chain connects TRBV28 to TRBJ1-3; no clear D. This CDR3 contains 11 residues. V was shortened by 5 bases and J by 3 bases, with 2 bases between the two germline ends. Germline lookup yields CDR1 MDHEN and CDR2 SYDVKM.

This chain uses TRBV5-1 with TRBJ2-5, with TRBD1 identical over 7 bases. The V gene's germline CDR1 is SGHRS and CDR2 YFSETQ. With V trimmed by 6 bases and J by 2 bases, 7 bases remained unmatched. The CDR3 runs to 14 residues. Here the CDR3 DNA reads TGCGCCAGCACCCTGACAGGGCCTCAAGAGACCCAGTACTTC. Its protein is CASTLTGPQETQYF.

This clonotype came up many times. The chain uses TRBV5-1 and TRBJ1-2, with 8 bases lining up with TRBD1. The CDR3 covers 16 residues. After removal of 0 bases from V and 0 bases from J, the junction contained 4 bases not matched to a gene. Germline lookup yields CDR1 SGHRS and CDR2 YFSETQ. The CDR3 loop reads CASSLGPGGPNYGYTF. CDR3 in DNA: TGCGCCAGCAGCTTGGGTCCAGGGGGCCCTAACTATGGCTACACCTTC.

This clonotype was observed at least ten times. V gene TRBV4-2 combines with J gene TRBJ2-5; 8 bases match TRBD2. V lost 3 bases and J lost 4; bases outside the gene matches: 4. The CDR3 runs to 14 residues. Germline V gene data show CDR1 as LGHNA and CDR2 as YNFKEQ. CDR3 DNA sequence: TGTGCCAGCAGCCAGGCAGCGGGAGCAGAGACCCAGTACTTC. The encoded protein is CASSQAAGAETQYF.

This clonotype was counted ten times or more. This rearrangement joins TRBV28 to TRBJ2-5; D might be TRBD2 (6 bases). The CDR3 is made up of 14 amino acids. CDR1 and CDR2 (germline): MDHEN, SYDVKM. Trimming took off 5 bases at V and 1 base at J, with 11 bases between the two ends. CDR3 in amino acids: CASSRAGTQETQYF. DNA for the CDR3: TGTGCCAGCAGTCGGGCGGGGACCCAAGAGACCCAGTACTTC.

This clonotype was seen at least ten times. The CDR3 region has the DNA TGTGCCAGCAGCCAAGCAGGGGGGGGCGGCTACACCTTC. Amino acids: CASSQAGGGGYTF. The V call is TRBV14, the J call TRBJ1-2; 7 bases line up with TRBD1. J was trimmed by 8 bases and V by 1 base; bases with no gene match: 4. There are 13 residues in the CDR3. The germline V gene encodes CDR1 SGHDN and CDR2 FVKESK.